This T cell receptor beta chain was identified during a study of cytomegalovirus exposure and HLA in healthy donors. Points from the study as a whole: A later analysis found common viral pathogens apparently linked to several of the most significant clusters. According to reports, the classifier identified cytomegalovirus status with high specificity and sensitivity.

On this clone: Its target is not known.

Both 60 Vbeta primers and 13 Jbeta primers went into the PCR. Clones were sequenced by immunoSEQ multiplex PCR, and TCRdb holds only the in-frame ones, with some missing. The table includes some 140,000 clones, about four fifths detected once. The CDR3 covers 19 residues. V lost 3 bases, J lost 3 bases, and 9 bases stayed unmatched. CDR1 LNHNV and CDR2 YYDKDF come from the germline V gene (reference sequence). This receptor was obtained from a man younger than 35 in good health and CMV-seronegative. Sequenced: PBMCs. The chain links TRBV15 to TRBJ2-1, with 15 bases identical to TRBD2. The CDR3 spells CATSSTGLAGGPLYNEQFF. The CDR3 DNA is TGTGCCACCAGCAGCACTGGACTAGCGGGGGGGCCCCTCTACAATGAGCAGTTCTTC.